A single T cell receptor (beta chain) is shown here with its context. The target antigen is unknown. The read stops 3 residues short of the end of the CDR3; the missing end is completed from the germline J gene. Each participant carried one incident cervical HPV16 infection only. Average input was roughly 1,100 ng genomic DNA for immunoSEQ TCR beta CDR3 amplification. Clones were sequenced by immunoSEQ multiplex PCR, and TCRdb holds only the in-frame ones, with some missing. Recorded for this sample: about 26,000 clones. These data belong to a study of T cells in women clearing cervical HPV infection. Study-wide points: Richness plus V gene abundances separated cases from controls with AUC roughly 0.83. Repertoire richness, not evenness, was significantly elevated in CIN3+ cases versus controls.

CDR3 size: 14 residues. Germline CDR1 is SEHNR and CDR2 is FQNEAQ (reference sequence). The J segment lost 3 bases and the V segment lost 5 bases, leaving 4 bases of the junction unmatched. This TCR came from a woman aged 18 to 75 with a cervical HPV16 infection that either progressed to CIN3+ or cleared (not recorded which). The sequenced sample consisted of blood buffy coat. This chain connects TRBV7-9 to TRBJ2-1, with 7 bases lining up with TRBD1. The CDR3 sequence is CASSGTGDYNEQFF. The sequenced CDR3 bases are TGTGCCAGCAGCGGAACAGGGGACTACAATGAG. The whole variable domain, filled in from reference TRBV7-9 and TRBJ2-1, reads DTGVSQNPRHKITKRGQNVTFRCDPISEHNRLYWYRQTLGQGPEFLTYFQNEAQLEKSRLLSDRFSAERPKGSFSTLEIQRTEQGDSAMYLCASSGTGDYNEQFFGPGTRLTVL.